This TCR beta chain was captured by sequencing in a study of cytomegalovirus exposure and HLA in healthy donors. Overall study findings and caveats: In terms of immune exposure information, only CMV serostatus was available. Later on, a genetic analysis was performed. It linked a missense variant in DCLRE1C with V- and J-gene trimming of TCR beta. Later on, an analysis showed TCR association rates differing by HLA locus, with DRB1 the most and HLA-C the fewest.

In the case of this clone: The antigen is unknown.

The PCR was carried out with 60 Vbeta primers and 13 Jbeta primers. Libraries were prepared by immunoSEQ multiplex PCR; TCRdb keeps only in-frame clonotypes and omits some of them. This repertoire shows around 100,000 clones, around four fifths found once; its top ten account for 4.4%. The V segment lost 4 bases and the J segment 8 bases; nucleotides outside the gene matches: 11. Germline V gives CDR1 SGHDN, CDR2 FVKESK. The CDR3 spans 15 residues. The rearrangement links TRBV14 to TRBJ1-2; 9 nucleotides agree with TRBD1. The sample taken for sequencing was PBMCs. The receptor was derived from a male donor in good health and CMV-seropositive. CDR3 residues: CASSRSTGGAGGYTF. DNA for the CDR3: TGTGCCAGCAGCCGAAGTACAGGGGGCGCAGGGGGCTACACCTTC. The full variable domain, rest sourced from reference TRBV14 and TRBJ1-2, is EAGVTQFPSHSVIEKGQTVTLRCDPISGHDNLYWYRRVMGKEIKFLLHFVKESKQDESGMPNNRFLAERTGGTYSTLKVQPAELEDSGVYFCASSRSTGGAGGYTFGSGTRLTVV.